Listed here are 8 T cell receptor beta chains from one sample, sequenced in a study of identical twins (dated by TCRdb to the mid-2010s). Library preparation employed 5' RACE. Instrument used: Illumina HiSeq 2000. TCRdb itself trimmed the public reads at Q25 with fastp, ran MiXCR and retained productive beta chains. Identical CDR3 protein sequences are pooled into one entry, listed with their most common genes and DNA. In all, the sample holds roughly 240,000 distinct CDR3 sequences, and 5.5% to 8% of those were seen once. Of the sample, 3% to 4% is held by the ten largest clones. The same sample was also used in a study of yellow fever vaccine responses in identical twins.

Sequencing was done on a sample of memory (CD45RO+) T cells sorted from blood. The meaning of the sample's cell subset or site label: CD45RO+ enriched T cells. Receptors were obtained from a woman aged 18-29 years in good health.

This clonotype has at least ten counts. The rearrangement uses TRBV6-5 and TRBJ1-1, with a possible D match to TRBD1 (6 bases). With 2 bases removed from V and 5 bases from J, the gap between germline ends came to 12 bases. Germline CDR1 is MNHEY and CDR2 is SVGAGI. There are 14 residues in the CDR3. The CDR3 DNA reads as TGTGCCAGCAGTTACGGGGGCGCGAGAACTGAAGCTTTCTTT. This encodes CASSYGGARTEAFF.

This clonotype has ten or more counts. At one boundary the junction diverges from the germline segment, which might be a read error. The V gene is TRBV12-3 or TRBV12-4, the J gene TRBJ2-7, with D maybe TRBD2 (6 bases). The CDR3 sequence is 15 residues long. The CDR3 protein is CASSFEGLRHSEHYF. CDR3 bases: TGTGCCAGCAGTTTCGAGGGACTCAGGCATAGCGAGCACTACTTC.

In the case of this clonotype: This may be a read error, as it is one base from a much larger clone. The CDR3 is CASSLFWGERYF. CDR3 coding DNA: TGTGCCAGCAGCCTATTCTGGGGCGAGCGGTACTTC. The V gene is TRBV2, the J gene TRBJ2-7; D perhaps matches TRBD1 (5 bases). CDR1 SNHLY and CDR2 FYNNEI come from the germline V gene. The CDR3 has 12 residues.

This clonotype was detected many times. This chain connects TRBV12-3 or TRBV12-4 to TRBJ1-5; D call uncertain. CDR3 length: 13 residues. The germline V and J ends were trimmed by 7 bases and 6 bases, with 13 bases remaining between them. CDR3 region: CASTMGAGQPQHF. CDR3 DNA: TGTGCCAGCACGATGGGTGCGGGTCAGCCCCAGCATTTT.

This clonotype was detected a few times. The J gene is TRBJ1-1, the V gene TRBV7-8; D not certain. V was trimmed by 7 bases and J by 1 base, leaving 13 bases between them. This CDR3 is built from 14 residues. CDR1 is SGHVS and CDR2 is FQNEAQ in the germline V gene. CDR3 coding DNA: TGTGCCAGCATCCCTCAAACGGAGAACACTGAAGCTTTCTTT. It specifies CASIPQTENTEAFF.

The chain couples TRBV28 to TRBJ2-3; D may correspond to TRBD1 or TRBD2 (5 bases each). The CDR3 spans 15 residues. Germline CDR1 is MDHEN and CDR2 is SYDVKM. Trimming pared 3 bases from V and 0 bases from J, leaving 10 bases between. The CDR3 DNA reads as TGTGCCAGCAGTTTGAGGGGCCTAAGCACAGATACGCAGTATTTT. Translating gives CASSLRGLSTDTQYF. The whole variable domain, remainder taken from reference TRBV28 and TRBJ2-3, is DVKVTQSSRYLVKRTGEKVFLECVQDMDHENMFWYRQDPGLGLRLIYFSYDVKMKEKGDIPEGYSVSREKKERFSLILESASTNQTSMYLCASSLRGLSTDTQYFGPGTRLTVL.

This clonotype came up many times. This chain uses TRBV12-3 or TRBV12-4 with TRBJ2-3; D gene uncertain. This CDR3 spans 14 amino acids. Trimming took 3 bases from V and 6 from J, leaving 13 bases between them. DNA for the CDR3: TGTGCCAGCAGTTTCAACACTCCCAGGGATACGCAGTATTTT. This gives the protein CASSFNTPRDTQYF.

At least ten counts were recorded for this clonotype. CDR3 protein: CASSLRQGTGELFF. The DNA of the CDR3 is TGCGCCAGCAGCTTACGACAGGGCACCGGGGAGCTGTTTTTT. The chain has TRBV5-1 and TRBJ2-2, with 7 bases that match TRBD1. The germline V gene encodes CDR1 SGHRS and CDR2 YFSETQ. V trimming: 2 bases; J trimming: 4 bases; junction bases outside the gene matches: 2. This CDR3 contains 14 residues.